The T cell receptor beta chain described here comes from a study of shared clonotypes between healthy human individuals. The V and J ends lost 6 bases and 5 bases respectively, with 13 bases between them. CDR1 and CDR2 from the germline V gene are SGHTA and FQGNSA. The length of the CDR3 is 13 residues. Concerning this clone itself: Its specificity is unknown.

Study-wide points: Sequencing depth was predicted to influence how clonotypes are shared among donors.

Healthy HIV-negative adults without recent acute infections or vaccinations served as donors. Genomic DNA from each subset was divided evenly over several immunoSEQ plates. Libraries were prepared by immunoSEQ multiplex PCR; TCRdb keeps only in-frame clonotypes and omits some of them. Of some 480,000 clones listed, around 79% are singletons. Sequencing used PBMCs. V gene TRBV7-2 combines with J gene TRBJ1-2, with unresolved D. The sequence came from a woman in her 40s in good health. Some clones in this sample may be carry-over from other donors' samples. CDR3 loop: CASSTGIWYGYTF. CDR3 nucleotides: TGTGCCAGCAGTACTGGGATTTGGTATGGCTACACCTTC. The full variable domain, rest sourced from reference TRBV7-2 and TRBJ1-2, is GAGVSQSPSNKVTEKGKDVELRCDPISGHTALYWYRQSLGQGLEFLIYFQGNSAPDKSGLPSDRFSAERTGGSVSTLTIQRTQQEDSAVYLCASSTGIWYGYTFGSGTRLTVV.